A selection of T cell receptor beta chains follows, all from one sample in a study of CD8 T cell repertoires and HIV-1 epitope variants. Here immunoSEQ multiplex PCR was the method, and the copy in TCRdb shows in-frame clones only, minus some. The sample contains roughly 4,500 clones, 55% to 80% of which appear only once. These receptors have no known antigen. Sequenced: cultured CD8+ T cells derived from PBMCs. These receptor sequences come from a male donor with HIV. Each CDR3 is given with its conserved first and last residue. A D gene is named only where the DNA matches it firmly. Size is stated for part of the rows, as once, few or many counts, or as a class when the clone is expanded.

clone_size j_call v_call d_call cdr3_aa cdr3_nt
. TRBJ1-1 TRBV6-1 . CASSEAAGLNTEAFF TGTGCCAGCAGTGAAGCGGCAGGGCTGAACACTGAAGCTTTCTTT
. TRBJ1-2 TRBV11-2 . CASSSTGSNYGYTF TGTGCCAGCAGCTCGACAGGTTCTAACTATGGCTACACCTTC
. TRBJ2-7 TRBV28 TRBD2 CASSAGLAGLYEQYF TGTGCCAGCAGTGCCGGACTAGCGGGCCTCTACGAGCAGTACTTC
once TRBJ1-2 TRBV28 . CASSFRQNLFYGYTF TGTGCCAGCAGTTTCAGACAGAACCTTTTCTATGGCTACACCTTC
. TRBJ1-5 TRBV10-2 . CASSGTGNQPQHF TGCGCCAGCAGTGGGACAGGCAATCAGCCCCAGCATTTT
few TRBJ1-5 TRBV11-2 . CASSLSVGQPQHF TGTGCCAGCAGCTTATCAGTAGGTCAGCCCCAGCATTTT
. TRBJ1-2 TRBV5-1 TRBD1 CASSPSNRGHIYGYTF TGCGCCAGCAGCCCTTCAAACAGGGGGCATATCTATGGCTACACCTTC
. TRBJ2-7 TRBV5-6 . CASSLIGVSYEQYF TGTGCCAGCAGCTTGATTGGCGTTTCCTACGAGCAGTACTTC
. TRBJ2-3 TRBV18 . CASSPRQGGRADTQYF TGTGCCAGCTCACCGCGACAGGGAGGTAGGGCAGATACGCAGTATTTT
. TRBJ1-2 TRBV5-6 . CASSEGPLYGYTF TGTGCCAGCAGCGAAGGGCCTCTCTATGGCTACACCTTC
. TRBJ2-2 TRBV19 . CASSIDSSSGELFF TGTGCCAGTAGTATAGATAGTTCGTCCGGGGAGCTGTTTTTT
. TRBJ2-2 TRBV6-1 . CASSEPSANTGELFF TGTGCCAGCAGTGAACCTAGCGCGAACACCGGGGAGCTGTTTTTT
. TRBJ2-7 TRBV16 . CASSPPVEGAGYEQYF TGTGCCAGCAGCCCCCCGGTAGAAGGCGCAGGCTACGAGCAGTACTTC
. TRBJ2-1 TRBV9 . CASSVDPAGNEQFF TGTGCCAGCAGCGTAGACCCAGCCGGCAATGAGCAGTTCTTC
. TRBJ2-1 TRBV5-6 . CASSLSPRAAYNEQFF TGTGCCAGCAGCTTATCGCCAAGGGCGGCCTACAATGAGCAGTTCTTC
. TRBJ2-3 TRBV27 . CASTRRGSTDTQYF TGTGCCAGCACCCGGCGGGGTAGCACAGATACGCAGTATTTT
once TRBJ1-1 TRBV5-4 . CASSSLETGRTEAFF TGTGCCAGCAGCTCCCTCGAAACAGGGCGGACTGAAGCTTTCTTT
few TRBJ2-1 TRBV27 . CASSLKQGEGSYNEQFF TGTGCCAGCAGTTTAAAACAGGGTGAGGGCTCCTACAATGAGCAGTTCTTC
. TRBJ2-7 TRBV6-5 . CASESGTYEQYF TGTGCCAGCGAGTCAGGCACCTACGAGCAGTACTTC
. TRBJ1-1 TRBV5-1 . CASSLTRENLEAFF TGCGCCAGCAGCTTGACCAGGGAGAACCTTGAAGCTTTCTTT
. TRBJ2-7 TRBV27 . CASSPPEKASYEQYF TGTGCCAGCAGTCCCCCCGAGAAGGCCTCCTACGAGCAGTACTTC
few TRBJ1-4 TRBV6-5 . CASSYKWGLKLFF TGTGCCAGCAGTTACAAATGGGGACTAAAACTGTTTTTT
. TRBJ2-7 TRBV28 TRBD1 CASSPTGTGIYEQYF TGTGCCAGCAGCCCTACCGGGACAGGGATCTACGAGCAGTACTTC
medium-sized TRBJ2-7 TRBV9 . CASSVGDSLYEQYF TGTGCCAGCAGCGTAGGAGACAGCCTCTACGAGCAGTACTTC